Below, 27 T cell receptor beta chains from the same sample are listed, as sequenced in a study of T cell responses to AZD1222 COVID-19 vaccine listed by TCRdb under 2021. The method was the immunoSEQ multiplex PCR assay. Not all clones reach the TCRdb copy of this immuneACCESS table, which keeps in-frame sequences only. Checked studies attribute under half of the gap to unresolved V genes and leave the rest unexplained. The sample data list 100,000 or so clones, and around 87% of these were observed just once. The ten top clones hold about 2.5% of the sample. What the time point label conveys for this sample: baseline before first vaccination. The sequences come from peripheral blood, collected on day 0 of AZD1222 vaccination. These receptors originate from an adult in good health.

The V call is TRBV3-1 (or the pseudogene TRBV3-2), the J call TRBJ1-4; tentatively, D is TRBD1 (5 bases). V lost 0 bases, J lost 8 bases, and 16 bases lay in between. The CDR3 length is 16 residues. The germline CDR1 and CDR2 sequences are LGHDT and YNNKEL (reference sequence). CDR3 residues: CASSQEGRRWGEKLFF. Written as DNA, the CDR3 is TGTGCCAGCAGCCAAGAGGGCCGACGGTGGGGGGAAAAACTGTTTTTT.

The V gene is TRBV7-9, the J gene TRBJ2-1; perhaps TRBD2 as D (6 bases). From germline, CDR1 is SEHNR and CDR2 FQNEAQ (reference sequence). V was pared by 2 bases and J by 6 bases, with 8 bases between. This CDR3 has 13 amino acids. The CDR3: CASSLMGGNEQFF. The CDR3 DNA follows: TGTGCCAGCAGCTTAATGGGGGGCAATGAGCAGTTCTTC.

The genes are TRBV5-4 and TRBJ2-3, with 11 bases lining up with TRBD2. The CDR3 runs to 16 residues. V trimming: 4 bases; J trimming: 1 base; junction bases outside the gene matches: 5. The germline gives CDR1 SGHNT, CDR2 YYREEE (reference sequence). The CDR3 region has the DNA TGTGCCAGCAGCCTAACTAGCGGGAGCGGCACAGATACGCAGTATTTT. It encodes CASSLTSGSGTDTQYF.

V is TRBV5-5 and J is TRBJ1-5, with TRBD1 matching over 11 bases. The CDR3 has 14 residues. J lost 9 bases, V lost 4 bases, and 6 bases had no gene match. The germline gives CDR1 SGHKS, CDR2 YYEKEE (reference sequence). The CDR3 region is CASSPDRGLGPQHF. In DNA, the CDR3 is TGTGCCAGCAGCCCGGACAGGGGGCTTGGGCCCCAGCATTTT.

J is TRBJ1-4 and V is TRBV7-9; TRBD1 is a possible D gene (5 bases). The CDR3 runs 15 residues. The germline CDR1 and CDR2 sequences are SEHNR and FQNEAQ (reference sequence). V gave up 1 base and J gave up 6 bases, with 12 bases separating them. CDR3 in DNA: TGTGCCAGCAGCTTAGGGGGGTCAGGCGATGAAAAACTGTTTTTT. Translated: CASSLGGSGDEKLFF.

This CDR3 reads CASSAQGQGNTEAFF. The DNA for the CDR3 is TGCGCCAGCAGCGCCCAGGGACAGGGTAACACTGAAGCTTTCTTT. The V gene is TRBV5-1, the J gene TRBJ1-1; TRBD1 matches at 9 bases. Germline CDR1 is SGHRS and CDR2 is YFSETQ. The length of the CDR3 is 15 residues. With 4 bases clipped from V and 2 bases from J, the junction kept 6 bases outside the gene matches.

This chain joins TRBV5-5 and TRBJ1-4; TRBD1 might be the D (6 bases). V lost 4 bases and J lost 4, with 8 bases in between. CDR1 SGHKS and CDR2 YYEKEE come from the germline V gene (reference sequence). The CDR3 consists of 13 residues. This chain's CDR3 is CASSGQLNEKLFF. The CDR3 DNA sequence: TGTGCCAGCAGCGGACAGCTTAATGAAAAACTGTTTTTT.

The chain has TRBV6-2 or TRBV6-3 and TRBJ1-2; D gene ambiguous. The germline gives CDR1 MNHEY, CDR2 SVGEGT. CDR3 size: 13 residues. With 4 bases removed from V and 2 bases from J, the gap between germline ends came to 8 bases. The CDR3 protein is CASSLGSNYGYTF. The DNA of the CDR3 is TGTGCCAGCAGTTTGGGAAGCAACTATGGCTACACCTTC.

The chain uses TRBV6-2 or TRBV6-3 and TRBJ2-5; a weak D match, TRBD2 (5 bases). Germline V gene lookup returns CDR1 MNHEY and CDR2 SVGEGT. V lost 0 bases and J 5 bases, leaving 10 bases between the germline ends. The CDR3 length is 14 residues. The CDR3 spells CASSYSEGSETQYF. CDR3 coding DNA: TGTGCCAGCAGTTACTCAGAGGGCTCGGAGACCCAGTACTTC.

This clone was seen only once. The rearrangement joins TRBV10-3 to TRBJ2-2; D uncertain. This CDR3 comprises 16 residues. V was clipped by 3 bases and J by 0 bases, with 11 bases between them. Germline V gives CDR1 ENHRY, CDR2 SYGVKD. The CDR3 region is CAISEILSTNTGELFF. The CDR3 nucleotides are TGTGCCATCAGTGAAATCCTCAGCACGAACACCGGGGAGCTGTTTTTT.

This clone was counted only a few times. J is TRBJ2-7 and V is TRBV10-2, with no clear D. V was trimmed by 3 bases and J by 1 base, leaving 4 bases between them. Germline-derived CDR1 and CDR2 are WSHSY and SAAADI. This CDR3 is built from 12 residues. CDR3 sequence: CASSDPSYEQYF. The CDR3 region has the DNA TGCGCCAGCAGTGACCCGTCCTACGAGCAGTACTTC.

V usage is TRBV11-2 and J usage is TRBJ2-3, with D uncertain. This CDR3 is built from 15 residues. CDR1 and CDR2 from the germline V gene are SGHAT and FQNNGV. The V gene lost 2 bases and the J gene lost 0 bases, with 9 bases spanning the gap. The CDR3 DNA follows: TGTGCCAGCAGCTTATACCCCCACAGCACAGATACGCAGTATTTT. Translation: CASSLYPHSTDTQYF.

The gene calls are TRBV3-1 (or the pseudogene TRBV3-2) and TRBJ2-6; tentatively, D is TRBD1 (6 bases). The germline gives CDR1 LGHDT, CDR2 YNNKEL (reference sequence). The CDR3 consists of 15 residues. Trimming took off 2 bases at V and 2 bases at J, with 7 bases between the two ends. The CDR3 DNA reads as TGTGCCAGCAGCCAAAGGGGGACTGGGGCCAACGTCCTGACTTTC. Residues: CASSQRGTGANVLTF.

V and J are TRBV4-1 and TRBJ1-1; D is ambiguous. Germline CDR1 is MGHRA and CDR2 is YSYEKL. The V end was cut by 0 bases, the J end by 1 base, with 18 bases between. The CDR3 length is 18 residues. The CDR3: CASSQEPRSSKTNTEAFF. The CDR3 DNA reads TGCGCCAGCAGCCAAGAGCCTAGGTCGTCAAAAACGAACACTGAAGCTTTCTTT.

The rearrangement uses TRBV7-2 and TRBJ2-7; a possible D gene is TRBD1 (6 bases). Trimming removed 3 bases at V and 6 bases at J, with 15 bases between. This CDR3 spans 14 amino acids. CDR1 is SGHTA, CDR2 FQGNSA, per germline. The CDR3 protein is CASSFTLTGFEQYF. The CDR3 DNA reads as TGTGCCAGCAGCTTTACTCTAACAGGGTTCGAGCAGTACTTC.

This clone was found once. This chain connects TRBV24-1 to TRBJ1-1, with D unresolved. Germline CDR1 is KGHDR and CDR2 is SFDVKD. The CDR3 extends over 18 amino acids. Deletions cut 3 bases from V and 0 bases from J, with 19 bases between. CDR3 nucleotide sequence: TGTGCCACCAGTGATCCGGCCCAGACACGGAATATGAACACTGAAGCTTTCTTT. This codes for CATSDPAQTRNMNTEAFF.

V and J are TRBV7-8 and TRBJ2-1; 14 bases map to TRBD2. Germline V gives CDR1 SGHVS, CDR2 FQNEAQ. The CDR3 consists of 19 residues. V lost 4 bases, J lost 1 base, and 9 bases stayed unmatched. CDR3 region: CASSSGGLAGAWSYNEQFF. CDR3 sequence (DNA): TGTGCCAGCAGCTCCGGGGGACTAGCGGGAGCATGGTCCTACAATGAGCAGTTCTTC.

CDR3 amino acids: CASIPAMNTGELFF. As DNA, the CDR3 is TGTGCCAGCATCCCGGCCATGAACACCGGGGAGCTGTTTTTT. This chain links TRBV2 with TRBJ2-2; D is unresolved. CDR3 size: 14 residues. Trimming took off 7 bases at V and 1 base at J, with 10 bases between the two ends. The germline V gene encodes CDR1 SNHLY and CDR2 FYNNEI.

This chain joins TRBV19 and TRBJ1-1; D call uncertain. CDR1 and CDR2 (germline): LNHDA, SQIVND (reference sequence). V was clipped by 3 bases and J by 3 bases, with 2 bases between them. The CDR3 has 11 amino acids. Here the CDR3 reads CASSMYTEAFF. DNA for the CDR3: TGTGCCAGTAGTATGTACACTGAAGCTTTCTTT.

This sequence joins TRBV5-1 and TRBJ2-1, with 10 nucleotides matching TRBD2. From germline, CDR1 is SGHRS and CDR2 YFSETQ. With V trimmed by 0 bases and J by 9 bases, 9 bases remained unmatched. The CDR3 consists of 16 residues. Here the CDR3 DNA reads TGCGCCAGCAGCTTGGGAGGGCTAGCGGGAGCAGGTGAGCAGTTCTTC. It yields the protein CASSLGGLAGAGEQFF.

V and J are TRBV28 and TRBJ2-7, with TRBD1 matching over 9 bases. The CDR3 contains 13 residues. The ends lost 10 bases at V and 7 bases at J; junction bases unmatched: 11. The germline CDR1 and CDR2 sequences are MDHEN and SYDVKM. The CDR3 bases are TGTGCCATTCGGACAGGGGCTGAGGGGGAGCAGTACTTC. Residues: CAIRTGAEGEQYF.

This clone was found once. The chain recombines TRBV7-9 with TRBJ2-3; D not resolved. CDR3 length: 15 residues. Germline CDR1 reads SEHNR; CDR2 reads FQNEAQ (reference sequence). V was cut by 5 bases and J by 2 bases, with 14 bases left in between. CDR3 bases: TGTGCCAGCAGCCCCCTCGATAGGGACACAGATACGCAGTATTTT. Protein: CASSPLDRDTDTQYF.

V usage is TRBV7-2 and J usage is TRBJ2-5; TRBD1 might be the D (6 bases). Germline V gives CDR1 SGHTA, CDR2 FQGNSA. The CDR3 length is 13 residues. Trimming pared 5 bases from V and 1 base from J, leaving 8 bases between. CDR3 loop: CASSEDSQETQYF. The DNA of the CDR3 is TGTGCCAGCAGCGAGGACAGCCAAGAGACCCAGTACTTC.

V and J are TRBV4-1 and TRBJ1-4; a possible D gene is TRBD1 (6 bases). V lost 0 bases and J 8 bases, leaving 13 bases between the germline ends. CDR1 and CDR2 from the germline V gene are MGHRA and YSYEKL. CDR3 length: 15 residues. The CDR3 is CASSQDNREREKLFF. CDR3 bases: TGCGCCAGCAGCCAAGATAACAGGGAAAGGGAAAAACTGTTTTTT.

CDR3 sequence: CASSLRGWDYGYTF. The DNA for the CDR3 is TGTGCCAGCAGTTTAAGAGGGTGGGACTATGGCTACACCTTC. The gene calls are TRBV28 and TRBJ1-2; D unresolved. In germline, CDR1 is MDHEN, CDR2 SYDVKM. Trimming shortened V by 2 bases and J by 3 bases, and 10 bases separated the two germline ends. The CDR3 consists of 14 residues.

The chain combines TRBV5-1 with TRBJ2-1, with 10 bases matching TRBD1. The CDR3 has 16 amino acids. Germline trimming cut 5 bases from V and 6 bases from J; bases unmatched to any gene: 11. Germline V gives CDR1 SGHRS, CDR2 YFSETQ. The CDR3 DNA reads as TGCGCCAGCAGTCGAAACTCCGGGACAGGGGCCAATGAGCAGTTCTTC. As protein: CASSRNSGTGANEQFF. The complete variable domain, with remaining parts taken from reference TRBV5-1 and TRBJ2-1, reads KAGVTQTPRYLIKTRGQQVTLSCSPISGHRSVSWYQQTPGQGLQFLFEYFSETQRNKGNFPGRFSGRQFSNSRSEMNVSTLELGDSALYLCASSRNSGTGANEQFFGPGTRLTVL.

The genes are TRBV7-2 and TRBJ2-6; D possibly corresponds to TRBD2 (5 bases). From germline, CDR1 is SGHTA and CDR2 FQGNSA. The CDR3 totals 13 residues. Trimming shortened V by 5 bases and J by 10 bases, and 12 bases separated the two germline ends. CDR3: CASSPTGRNVLTF. In DNA, the CDR3 is TGTGCCAGCAGCCCAACGGGGAGAAACGTCCTGACTTTC.